This record covers a single T cell receptor beta chain. The antigen remains undetermined. This record belongs to a study of blood T cells in healthy people across ages. Study-wide findings and caveats: Compared with aged donors, long-lived donors showed fewer expanded clones, suggesting selection.

The CDR3 extends over 13 amino acids. Deletions cut 8 bases from V and 0 bases from J, with 11 bases between. Germline CDR1 SGHTA, CDR2 FQGNSA. A sample-barcoded 5' primer and a J-beta primer mix were used in a second PCR of about 6 to 12 cycles. TCRdb re-called the 5' RACE reads with MiXCR, one entry per CDR3 protein. In the table there are 780,000 or so distinct CDR3 sequences, about 25% of which are singletons. In addition, the sample was reused for a study of T cells of mothers and their children. That study adds: Mothers yielded over 8 million CDR3 reads, children about 3 million each. Normalized overlap was always slightly, never significantly, higher in related than unrelated mother-child pairs.

Material: blood. The V gene is TRBV7-2, the J gene TRBJ2-7; D remains unclear. The origin of this receptor is a boy aged 10-17 years in good health. The CDR3: CASHGTNSYEQYF. CDR3 nucleotide sequence: TGTGCCAGCCACGGCACCAACTCCTACGAGCAGTACTTC.